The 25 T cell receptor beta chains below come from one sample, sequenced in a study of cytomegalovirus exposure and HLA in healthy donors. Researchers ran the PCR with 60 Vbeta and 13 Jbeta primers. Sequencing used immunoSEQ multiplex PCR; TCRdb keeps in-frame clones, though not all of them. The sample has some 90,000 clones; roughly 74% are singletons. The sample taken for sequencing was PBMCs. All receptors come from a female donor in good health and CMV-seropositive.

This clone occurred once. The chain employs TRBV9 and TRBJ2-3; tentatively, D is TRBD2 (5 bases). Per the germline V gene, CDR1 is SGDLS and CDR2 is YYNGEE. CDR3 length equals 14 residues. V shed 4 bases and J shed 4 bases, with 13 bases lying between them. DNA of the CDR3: TGTGCCAGCAGCCCCCGGGGTAGCCCAGATACGCAGTATTTT. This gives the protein CASSPRGSPDTQYF.

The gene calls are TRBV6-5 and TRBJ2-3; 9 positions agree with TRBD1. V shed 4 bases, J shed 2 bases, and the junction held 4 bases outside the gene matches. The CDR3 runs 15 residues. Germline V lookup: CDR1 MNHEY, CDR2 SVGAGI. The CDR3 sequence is CASSLDRGFTDTQYF. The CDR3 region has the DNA TGTGCCAGCAGTTTGGACAGGGGTTTCACAGATACGCAGTATTTT.

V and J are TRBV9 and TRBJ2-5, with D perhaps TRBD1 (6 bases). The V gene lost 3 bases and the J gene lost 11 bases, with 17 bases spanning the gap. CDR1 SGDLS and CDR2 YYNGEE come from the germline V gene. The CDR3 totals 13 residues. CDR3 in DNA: TGTGCCAGCAGCGGGGACACCTATACGAAGCAGTACTTC. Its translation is CASSGDTYTKQYF.

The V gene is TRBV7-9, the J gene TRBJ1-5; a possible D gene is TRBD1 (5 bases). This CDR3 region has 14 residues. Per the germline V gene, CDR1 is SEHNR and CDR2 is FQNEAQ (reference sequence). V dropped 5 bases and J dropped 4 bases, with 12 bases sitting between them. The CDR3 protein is CASSPGGLNQPQHF. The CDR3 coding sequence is TGTGCCAGCAGCCCCGGGGGTCTAAATCAGCCCCAGCATTTT.

CDR3 bases: TGTGCCAGTTCGCAGGGTCCTGAAGCTTTCTTT. Translating it yields CASSQGPEAFF. The gene calls are TRBV25-1 and TRBJ1-1; D is perhaps TRBD1 (5 bases). The CDR3 is 11 residues long. Between the trimmed V and J ends, which lost 9 bases and 6 bases, there was a span of 11 bases. CDR1 MGHDK and CDR2 SYGVNS come from the germline V gene.

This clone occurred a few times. CDR3 nucleotides: TGTGCCAGCAGTTACGGTTACAGCTTCTCTGGAAACACCATATATTTT. Translation gives CASSYGYSFSGNTIYF. The J gene is TRBJ1-3, the V gene TRBV6-5; unclear D gene. This CDR3 contains 16 residues. Trimming removed 2 bases at V and 0 bases at J, with 11 bases between. The germline CDR1 and CDR2 sequences are MNHEY and SVGAGI.

CDR3 nucleotides: TGTGCCAGCAGCCAGGATACTTGGGACAGGGACACTGAAGCTTTCTTT. Translation: CASSQDTWDRDTEAFF. The V and J genes are TRBV4-2 and TRBJ1-1; 9 positions agree with TRBD1. CDR1 is LGHNA, CDR2 YNFKEQ, per germline. V dropped 3 bases and J dropped 3; count of bases not matched to a gene: 8. The CDR3 consists of 16 residues.

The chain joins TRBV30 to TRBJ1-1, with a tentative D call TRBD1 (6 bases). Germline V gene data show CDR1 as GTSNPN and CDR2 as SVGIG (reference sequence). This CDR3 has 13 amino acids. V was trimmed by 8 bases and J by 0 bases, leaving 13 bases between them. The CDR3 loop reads CAGDGQMNTEAFF. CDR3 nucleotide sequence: TGTGCCGGGGACGGACAGATGAACACTGAAGCTTTCTTT.

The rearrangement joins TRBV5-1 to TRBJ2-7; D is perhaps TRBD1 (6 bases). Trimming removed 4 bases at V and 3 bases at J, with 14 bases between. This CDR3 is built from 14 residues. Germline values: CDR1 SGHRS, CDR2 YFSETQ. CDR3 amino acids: CASSRDKRLYEQYF. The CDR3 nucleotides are TGCGCCAGCAGCCGGGACAAAAGGCTCTACGAGCAGTACTTC. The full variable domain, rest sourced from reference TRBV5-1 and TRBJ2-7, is KAGVTQTPRYLIKTRGQQVTLSCSPISGHRSVSWYQQTPGQGLQFLFEYFSETQRNKGNFPGRFSGRQFSNSRSEMNVSTLELGDSALYLCASSRDKRLYEQYFGPGTRLTVT.

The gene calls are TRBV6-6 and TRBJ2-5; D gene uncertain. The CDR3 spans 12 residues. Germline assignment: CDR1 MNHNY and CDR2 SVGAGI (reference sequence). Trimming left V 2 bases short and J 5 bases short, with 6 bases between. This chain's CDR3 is CASSYVAETQYF. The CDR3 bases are TGTGCCAGCAGTTACGTTGCGGAGACCCAGTACTTC.

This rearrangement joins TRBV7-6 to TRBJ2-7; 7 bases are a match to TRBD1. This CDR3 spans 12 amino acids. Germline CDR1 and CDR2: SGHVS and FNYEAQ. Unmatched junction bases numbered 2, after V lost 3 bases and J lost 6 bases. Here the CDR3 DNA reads TGTGCCAGCAGCTTGACAGGGACCGAGCAGTACTTC. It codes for CASSLTGTEQYF.

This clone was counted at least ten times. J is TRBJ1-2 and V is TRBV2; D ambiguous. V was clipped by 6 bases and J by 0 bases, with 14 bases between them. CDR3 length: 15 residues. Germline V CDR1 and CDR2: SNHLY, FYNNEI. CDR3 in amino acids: CASSPQASANYGYTF. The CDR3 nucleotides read TGTGCCAGCAGCCCGCAGGCATCAGCTAACTATGGCTACACCTTC.

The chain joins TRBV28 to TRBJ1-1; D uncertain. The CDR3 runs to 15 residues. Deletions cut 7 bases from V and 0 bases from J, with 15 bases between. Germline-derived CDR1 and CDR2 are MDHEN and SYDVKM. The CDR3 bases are TGTGCCAGCACCTCCGCGGGAAAAATGAACACTGAAGCTTTCTTT. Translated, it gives CASTSAGKMNTEAFF.

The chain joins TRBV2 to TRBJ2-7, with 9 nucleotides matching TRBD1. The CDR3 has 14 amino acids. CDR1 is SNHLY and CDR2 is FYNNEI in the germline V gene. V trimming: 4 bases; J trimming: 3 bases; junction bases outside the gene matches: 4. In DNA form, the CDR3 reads TGTGCCAGCAGTGGGACAGGGGTAGGCTACGAGCAGTACTTC. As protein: CASSGTGVGYEQYF.

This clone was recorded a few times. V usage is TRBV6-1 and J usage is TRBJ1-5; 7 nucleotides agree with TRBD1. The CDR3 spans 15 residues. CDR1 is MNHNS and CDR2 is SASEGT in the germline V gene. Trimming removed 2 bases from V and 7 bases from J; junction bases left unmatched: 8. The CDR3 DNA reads TGTGCCAGCAGTGAACTGACAGGGATCAACCAGCCCCAGCATTTT. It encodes CASSELTGINQPQHF.

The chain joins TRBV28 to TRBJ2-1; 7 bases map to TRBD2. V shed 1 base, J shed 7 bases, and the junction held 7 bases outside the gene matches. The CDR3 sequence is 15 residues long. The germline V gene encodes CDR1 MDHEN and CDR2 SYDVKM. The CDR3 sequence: CASSLSAGAINEQFF. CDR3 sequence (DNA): TGTGCCAGCAGTTTATCGGCGGGAGCGATAAATGAGCAGTTCTTC.

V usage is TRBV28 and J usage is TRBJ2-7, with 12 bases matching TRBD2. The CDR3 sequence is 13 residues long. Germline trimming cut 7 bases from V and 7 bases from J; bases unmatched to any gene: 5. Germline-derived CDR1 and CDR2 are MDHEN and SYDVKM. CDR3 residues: CASTGLAGREQYF. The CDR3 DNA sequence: TGTGCCAGCACGGGACTAGCGGGCCGTGAGCAGTACTTC.

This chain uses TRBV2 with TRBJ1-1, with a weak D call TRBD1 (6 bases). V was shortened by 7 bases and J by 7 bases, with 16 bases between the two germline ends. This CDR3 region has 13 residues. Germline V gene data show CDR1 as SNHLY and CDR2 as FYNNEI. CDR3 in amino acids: CASNPDRYGEAFF. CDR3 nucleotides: TGTGCCAGCAATCCCGACAGGTACGGTGAAGCTTTCTTT. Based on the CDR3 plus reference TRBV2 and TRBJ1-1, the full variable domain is EPEVTQTPSHQVTQMGQEVILRCVPISNHLYFYWYRQILGQKVEFLVSFYNNEISEKSEIFDDQFSVERPDGSNFTLKIRSTKLEDSAMYFCASNPDRYGEAFFGQGTRLTVV.

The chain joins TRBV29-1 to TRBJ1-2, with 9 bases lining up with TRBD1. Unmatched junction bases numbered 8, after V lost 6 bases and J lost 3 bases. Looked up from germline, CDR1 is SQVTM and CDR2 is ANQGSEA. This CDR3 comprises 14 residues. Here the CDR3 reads CSVYRGPPDYGYTF. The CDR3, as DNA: TGCAGCGTCTACAGGGGGCCTCCGGACTATGGCTACACCTTC.

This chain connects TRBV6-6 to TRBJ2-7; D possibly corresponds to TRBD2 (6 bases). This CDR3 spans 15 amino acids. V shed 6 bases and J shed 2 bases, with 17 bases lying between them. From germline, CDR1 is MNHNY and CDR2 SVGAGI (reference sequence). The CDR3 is CASRRLLASTYEQYF. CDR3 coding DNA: TGTGCCAGCAGACGCCTGCTAGCGAGCACCTACGAGCAGTACTTC.

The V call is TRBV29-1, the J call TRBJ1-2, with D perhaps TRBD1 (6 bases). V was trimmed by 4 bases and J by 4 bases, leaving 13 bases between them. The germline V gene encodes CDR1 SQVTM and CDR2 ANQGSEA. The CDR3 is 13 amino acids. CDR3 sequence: CSVVLETGYGYTF. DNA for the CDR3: TGCAGCGTTGTATTAGAGACAGGCTATGGCTACACCTTC.

CDR3 nucleotides: TGTGCCAGCAGCCAGAAGGAGGGGCCCCAAGAGACCCAGTACTTC. Translated: CASSQKEGPQETQYF. This chain uses TRBV4-2 with TRBJ2-5; D possibly corresponds to TRBD2 (6 bases). Germline V gene lookup returns CDR1 LGHNA and CDR2 YNFKEQ. This CDR3 has 15 amino acids. The V gene lost 3 bases and the J gene lost 1 base, with 12 bases spanning the gap.

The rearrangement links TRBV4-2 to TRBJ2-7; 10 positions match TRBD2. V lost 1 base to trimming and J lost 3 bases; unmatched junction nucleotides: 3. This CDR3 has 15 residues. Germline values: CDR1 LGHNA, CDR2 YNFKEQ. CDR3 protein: CASSQASGSSYEQYF. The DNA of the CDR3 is TGTGCCAGCAGCCAAGCTAGCGGGAGTAGCTACGAGCAGTACTTC.

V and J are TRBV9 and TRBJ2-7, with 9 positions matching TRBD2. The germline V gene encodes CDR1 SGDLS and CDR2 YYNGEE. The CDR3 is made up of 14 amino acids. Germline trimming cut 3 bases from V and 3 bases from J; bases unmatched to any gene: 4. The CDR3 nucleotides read TGTGCCAGCAGCGCGACTAGCGGTAGCTACGAGCAGTACTTC. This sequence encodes CASSATSGSYEQYF.

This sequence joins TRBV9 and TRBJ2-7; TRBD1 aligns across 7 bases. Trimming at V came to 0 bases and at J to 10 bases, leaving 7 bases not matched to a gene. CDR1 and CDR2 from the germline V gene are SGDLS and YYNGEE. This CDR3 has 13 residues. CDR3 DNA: TGTGCCAGCAGCGTAGGGCAAACAGGGGAACAGTACTTC. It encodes CASSVGQTGEQYF.